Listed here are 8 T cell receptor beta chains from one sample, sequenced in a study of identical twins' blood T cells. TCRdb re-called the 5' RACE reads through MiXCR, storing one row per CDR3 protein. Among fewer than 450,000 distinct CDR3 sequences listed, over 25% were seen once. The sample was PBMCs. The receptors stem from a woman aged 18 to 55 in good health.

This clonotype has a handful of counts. The CDR3 DNA is TGTGCCAGCAGTGTGTTTGCGGGAGGGAGCACAGATACGCAGTATTTT. As protein: CASSVFAGGSTDTQYF. The rearrangement uses TRBV2 and TRBJ2-3; 9 bases are a match to TRBD2. J gave up 0 bases and V 4 bases, and 5 bases lay outside the gene matches. Germline values: CDR1 SNHLY, CDR2 FYNNEI. There are 16 residues in the CDR3.

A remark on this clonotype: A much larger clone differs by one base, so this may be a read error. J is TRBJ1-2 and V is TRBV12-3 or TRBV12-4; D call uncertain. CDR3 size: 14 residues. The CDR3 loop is CTSSLGAAVYGYTF. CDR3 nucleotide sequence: TGTACCAGCAGTTTAGGAGCGGCAGTCTATGGCTACACCTTC.

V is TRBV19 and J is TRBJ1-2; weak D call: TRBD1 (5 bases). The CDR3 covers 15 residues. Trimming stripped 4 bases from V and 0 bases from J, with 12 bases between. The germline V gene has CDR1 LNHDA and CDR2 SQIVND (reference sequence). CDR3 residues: CASSTGRRANYGYTF. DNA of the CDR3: TGTGCCAGTAGTACGGGACGGAGAGCTAACTATGGCTACACCTTC. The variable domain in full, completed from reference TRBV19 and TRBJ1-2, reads DGGITQSPKYLFRKEGQNVTLSCEQNLNHDAMYWYRQDPGQGLRLIYYSQIVNDFQKGDIAEGYSVSREKKESFPLTVTSAQKNPTAFYLCASSTGRRANYGYTFGSGTRLTVV.

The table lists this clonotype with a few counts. The CDR3 DNA reads TGCAGTGCTAGAGAACAGGTCGGATCACCCCTCCACTTT. Amino acid sequence: CSAREQVGSPLHF. V and J are TRBV20-1 and TRBJ1-6; perhaps TRBD1 as D (5 bases). The germline V and J ends were trimmed by 0 bases and 10 bases, with 10 bases remaining between them. The V gene's germline CDR1 is DFQATT and CDR2 SNEGSKA (reference sequence). The CDR3 is 13 amino acids.

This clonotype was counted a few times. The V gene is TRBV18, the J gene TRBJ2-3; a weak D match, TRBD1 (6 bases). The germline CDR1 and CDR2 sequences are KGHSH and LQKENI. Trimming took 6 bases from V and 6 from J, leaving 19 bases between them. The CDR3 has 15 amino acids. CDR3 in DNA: TGTGCCAGCTCGCCTCTATCAGGGGCGATGGATACGCAGTATTTT. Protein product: CASSPLSGAMDTQYF.

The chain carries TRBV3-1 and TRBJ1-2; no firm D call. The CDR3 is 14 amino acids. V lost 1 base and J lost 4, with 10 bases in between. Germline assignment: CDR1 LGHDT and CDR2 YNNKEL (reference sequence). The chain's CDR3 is CASSQGRDSYGYTF. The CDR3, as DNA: TGTGCCAGCAGCCAAGGGAGGGATTCCTATGGCTACACCTTC.

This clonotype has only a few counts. The CDR3 protein is CASRLYNEQFF. The CDR3 DNA sequence: TGTGCCAGCAGGCTTTACAATGAGCAGTTCTTC. V and J are TRBV6-6 and TRBJ2-1; D remains unclear. CDR1 is MNHNY and CDR2 is SVGAGI in the germline V gene (reference sequence). V lost 6 bases to trimming and J lost 4 bases, with 4 bases between them. The CDR3 sequence is 11 residues long.

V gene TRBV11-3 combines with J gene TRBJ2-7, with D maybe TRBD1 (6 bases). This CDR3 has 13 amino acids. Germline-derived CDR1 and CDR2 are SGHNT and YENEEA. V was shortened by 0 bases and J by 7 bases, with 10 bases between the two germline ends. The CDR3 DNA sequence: TGTGCCAGCAGCTTAGAAGGGGACACGGAGCAGTACTTC. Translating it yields CASSLEGDTEQYF. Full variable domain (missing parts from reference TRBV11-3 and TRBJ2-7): EAGVVQSPRYKIIEKKQPVAFWCNPISGHNTLYWYLQNLGQGPELLIRYENEEAVDDSQLPKDRFSAERLKGVDSTLKIQPAELGDSAVYLCASSLEGDTEQYFGPGTRLTVT.